These 12 T cell receptor beta chains share one sample of origin, sequenced in a study of Graves' ophthalmopathy and Graves' hyperthyroidism. Transcripts of RNA were the source for amplifying TCR beta CDR3 regions. First-round RT-PCR used HTBI primers; second-round multiplex PCR followed. TCRdb reprocessed the multiplex PCR reads with MiXCR, giving one entry per CDR3 protein. This table has about 700,000 distinct CDR3 sequences, under 50% appearing once. Sequencing used peripheral blood. Receptor source: an adult man with Graves' ophthalmopathy.

V and J are TRBV7-2 and TRBJ1-2; TRBD1 agrees at 9 bases. The J segment lost 12 bases and the V segment lost 1 base, leaving 6 bases of the junction unmatched. The CDR3 consists of 13 residues. Per the germline V gene, CDR1 is SGHTA and CDR2 is FQGNSA. This CDR3 reads CASSLGTGDDNTF. The CDR3, as DNA: TGTGCCAGCAGCTTAGGGACAGGGGATGACAACACCTTC.

This clonotype was counted many times. The V gene is TRBV10-3, the J gene TRBJ2-5; TRBD2 is a possible D gene (6 bases). With 6 bases removed from V and 1 base from J, the gap between germline ends came to 12 bases. The CDR3 runs to 14 residues. Per the germline V gene, CDR1 is ENHRY and CDR2 is SYGVKD. CDR3 region: CAISSGAGQETQYF. The CDR3 region has the DNA TGTGCCATCAGCTCAGGAGCGGGCCAAGAGACCCAGTACTTC.

The J gene is TRBJ2-7, the V gene TRBV15; perhaps TRBD1 as D (5 bases). Germline CDR1 and CDR2: LNHNV and YYDKDF (reference sequence). The V end lost 0 bases, the J end lost 1 base, and 13 bases lay between the germline ends. The CDR3 is 16 amino acids. The CDR3 DNA sequence: TGTGCCACCAGCAGAGAGGTTTGGGGCCCATCCTACGAGCAGTACTTC. Amino acid sequence: CATSREVWGPSYEQYF.

The chain is built from TRBV19 and TRBJ2-7; TRBD2 matches at 10 bases. V gave up 4 bases and J gave up 4 bases; unmatched junction bases: 7. The CDR3 has 15 amino acids. CDR1 and CDR2 (germline): LNHDA, SQIVND (reference sequence). In nucleotides, the CDR3 is TGTGCCAGTAGTAAACGAGCGGGAGGGATGTACGAGCAGTACTTC. Translating gives CASSKRAGGMYEQYF.

This clonotype has a handful of counts. The chain recombines TRBV6-6 with TRBJ2-7; the D gene is possibly TRBD1 (5 bases). This CDR3 is built from 13 residues. Trimming took off 5 bases at V and 3 bases at J, with 11 bases between the two ends. Germline V gene lookup returns CDR1 MNHNY and CDR2 SVGAGI (reference sequence). The CDR3 protein is CASSTGEFYEQYF. CDR3 sequence (DNA): TGTGCCAGCAGTACAGGAGAGTTCTACGAGCAGTACTTC.

This clonotype was found a few times. The junction does not match germline at one end; this may be a read error. The V gene is TRBV7-2, the J gene TRBJ1-2, with a tentative D call TRBD1 (5 bases). The germline gives CDR1 SGHTA, CDR2 FQGNSA. The CDR3 loop spans 14 amino acids. The CDR3 DNA sequence: TGCGCCAGCAGCCAAGGACCAGGGAGGTATGGCTACACCTTC. Translated, it gives CASSQGPGRYGYTF.

The chain uses TRBV7-2 and TRBJ2-7; D is unresolved. V lost 4 bases and J lost 3, with 10 bases in between. The CDR3 runs 13 residues. Per the germline V gene, CDR1 is SGHTA and CDR2 is FQGNSA. The CDR3: CASSSRRSYEQYF. The DNA for the CDR3 is TGTGCCAGCAGCTCGAGACGGAGCTACGAGCAGTACTTC.

For this clonotype: A read error may account for a junction end that differs from germline. The J gene is TRBJ2-6, the V gene TRBV19; 9 bases fit TRBD1. Germline CDR1 LNHDA, CDR2 SQIVND (reference sequence). The CDR3 totals 10 residues. This CDR3 is CASSRDRATF. In DNA form, the CDR3 reads TGTGCCAGTAGTAGGGACAGGGCTACGTTC.

V is TRBV29-1 and J is TRBJ2-5, with unresolved D. Germline CDR1 and CDR2: SQVTM and ANQGSEA. V shed 1 base and J shed 5 bases, with 11 bases lying between them. The CDR3 is 13 residues long. CDR3 protein: CSVEVGNGETQYF. Here the CDR3 DNA reads TGCAGCGTTGAAGTAGGGAATGGTGAGACCCAGTACTTC.

This clonotype has a count of ten or more. The V and J genes are TRBV12-3 or TRBV12-4 and TRBJ2-7; 11 bases line up with TRBD2. V trimming: 6 bases; J trimming: 2 bases; junction bases outside the gene matches: 6. This CDR3 is built from 15 residues. CDR3 coding DNA: TGTGCCAGCAGAACCGGGACTAGCGGTGCCTACGAGCAGTACTTC. Protein product: CASRTGTSGAYEQYF.

This clonotype showed up many times. This chain connects TRBV25-1 to TRBJ2-7, with D unclear. This CDR3 spans 16 amino acids. V lost 2 bases and J 0 bases, leaving 14 bases between the germline ends. Germline CDR1 MGHDK, CDR2 SYGVNS. CDR3 region: CASSEPDSSSSYEQYF. The CDR3 DNA is TGTGCCAGCAGTGAACCCGACTCCTCAAGCTCCTACGAGCAGTACTTC.

CDR3 sequence reads: CAIRQGSDTEKLFF. In DNA form, the CDR3 reads TGTGCCATCAGACAGGGTTCGGACACTGAAAAACTGTTTTTT. This rearrangement joins TRBV10-3 to TRBJ1-4; tentative D call: TRBD1 (6 bases). The germline gives CDR1 ENHRY, CDR2 SYGVKD. The CDR3 loop spans 14 amino acids. The V and J ends lost 6 bases and 7 bases respectively, with 15 bases between them.